Sequencing of this TCR beta chain was carried out in a study of tumor T cells in aggressive B-cell lymphoma. Sequencing used immunoSEQ multiplex PCR; TCRdb keeps in-frame clones, though not all of them. Of about 2,900 clones in the sample, roughly nine tenths are singletons; the top ten hold 2.3%. The J segment lost 6 bases and the V segment lost 6 bases, leaving 4 bases of the junction unmatched. The CDR3 consists of 14 residues. Germline CDR1 LNHNV, CDR2 YYDKDF (reference sequence). The TCR sequence derives from an adult with diffuse large B cell lymphoma. Input material: tumor tissue. The rearrangement links TRBV15 to TRBJ2-1, with 11 nucleotides matching TRBD2. CDR3 residues: CATSLAGGPNEQFF. CDR3 in DNA: TGTGCCACCAGTCTAGCGGGGGGCCCCAATGAGCAGTTCTTC. Drawing the rest from reference TRBV15 and TRBJ2-1, the complete variable domain is DAMVIQNPRYQVTQFGKPVTLSCSQTLNHNVMYWYQQKSSQAPKLLFHYYDKDFNNEADTPDNFQSRRPNTSFCFLDIRSPGLGDTAMYLCATSLAGGPNEQFFGPGTRLTVL.